This T cell receptor beta chain was found in a study of blood T cells in healthy people across ages. As concerns this clonotype: What it binds is unknown.

Study-level points and caveats: Among T cells, TCR beta diversity per million cells dropped roughly linearly as age rose. Naive and antigen-experienced cells could not be conclusively compared, given unsorted PBMCs.

For the second PCR, which ran for about 7 to 12 cycles, a sample-barcoded 5' primer and a J-beta primer mix were used. TCRdb reanalysed the 5' RACE reads using MiXCR and keeps one entry per CDR3 protein. The sample contains under 750,000 distinct CDR3 sequences, under 55% of which appear only once. Germline V gene data show CDR1 as SGHTA and CDR2 as FQGNSA. J gave up 4 bases and V 4 bases, and 10 bases lay outside the gene matches. This CDR3 has 16 residues. This sequence was found in a man at least 80 years old in good health. The V call is TRBV7-2, the J call TRBJ1-5; TRBD1 aligns across 7 bases. Specimen: blood. CDR3 loop: CASSSDFGTANQPQHF. The CDR3 DNA reads TGTGCCAGCAGCTCCGATTTCGGGACAGCAAATCAGCCCCAGCATTTT.